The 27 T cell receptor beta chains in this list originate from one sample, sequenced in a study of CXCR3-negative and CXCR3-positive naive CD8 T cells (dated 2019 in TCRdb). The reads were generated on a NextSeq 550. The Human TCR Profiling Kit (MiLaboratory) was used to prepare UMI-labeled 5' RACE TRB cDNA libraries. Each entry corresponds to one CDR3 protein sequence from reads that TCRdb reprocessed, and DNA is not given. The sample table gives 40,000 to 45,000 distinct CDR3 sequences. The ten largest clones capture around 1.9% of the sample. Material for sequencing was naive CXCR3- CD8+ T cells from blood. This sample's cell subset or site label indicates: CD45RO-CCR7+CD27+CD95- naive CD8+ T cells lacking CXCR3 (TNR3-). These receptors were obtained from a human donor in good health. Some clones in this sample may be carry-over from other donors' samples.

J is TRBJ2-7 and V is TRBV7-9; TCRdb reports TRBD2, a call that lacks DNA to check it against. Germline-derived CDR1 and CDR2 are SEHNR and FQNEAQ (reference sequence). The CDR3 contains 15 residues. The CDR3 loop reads CASSPGTTPSYEQYF.

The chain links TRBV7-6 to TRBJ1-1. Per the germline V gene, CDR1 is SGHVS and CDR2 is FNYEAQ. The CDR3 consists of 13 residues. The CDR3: CASSLGTRTEAFF.

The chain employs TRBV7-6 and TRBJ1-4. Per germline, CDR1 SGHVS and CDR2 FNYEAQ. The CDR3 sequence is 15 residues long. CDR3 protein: CASSLRRATNEKLFF. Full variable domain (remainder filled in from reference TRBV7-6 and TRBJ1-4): GAGVSQSPRYKVTKRGQDVALRCDPISGHVSLYWYRQALGQGPEFLTYFNYEAQQDKSGLPNDRFSAERPEGSISTLTIQRTEQRDSAMYRCASSLRRATNEKLFFGSGTQLSVL.

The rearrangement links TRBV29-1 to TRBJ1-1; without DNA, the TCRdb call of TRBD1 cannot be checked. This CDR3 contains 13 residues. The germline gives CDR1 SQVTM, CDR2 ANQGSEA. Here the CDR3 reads CSAWGGSNSEAFF. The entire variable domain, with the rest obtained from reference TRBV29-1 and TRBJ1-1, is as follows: SAVISQKPSRDICQRGTSLTIQCQVDSQVTMMFWYRQQPGQSLTLIATANQGSEATYESGFVIDKFPISRPNLTFSTLTVSNMSPEDSSIYLCSAWGGSNSEAFFGQGTRLTVV.

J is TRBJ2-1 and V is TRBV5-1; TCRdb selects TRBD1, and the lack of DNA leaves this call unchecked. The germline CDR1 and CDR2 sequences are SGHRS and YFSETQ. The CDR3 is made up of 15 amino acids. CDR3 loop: CASSYGTRSYNEQFF.

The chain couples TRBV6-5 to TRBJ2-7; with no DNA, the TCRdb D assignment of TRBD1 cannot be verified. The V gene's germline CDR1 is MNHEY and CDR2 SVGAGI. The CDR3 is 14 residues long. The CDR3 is CASSPLQRSYEQYF.

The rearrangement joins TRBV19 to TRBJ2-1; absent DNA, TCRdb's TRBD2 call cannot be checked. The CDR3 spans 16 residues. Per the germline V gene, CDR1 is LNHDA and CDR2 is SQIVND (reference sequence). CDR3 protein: CASSISGGGAYNEQFF. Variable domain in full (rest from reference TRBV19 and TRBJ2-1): DGGITQSPKYLFRKEGQNVTLSCEQNLNHDAMYWYRQDPGQGLRLIYYSQIVNDFQKGDIAEGYSVSREKKESFPLTVTSAQKNPTAFYLCASSISGGGAYNEQFFGPGTRLTVL.

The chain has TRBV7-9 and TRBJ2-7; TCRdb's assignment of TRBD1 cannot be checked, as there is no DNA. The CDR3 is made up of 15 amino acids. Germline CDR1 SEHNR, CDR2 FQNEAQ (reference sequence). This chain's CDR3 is CASSLEGQPSYEQYF.

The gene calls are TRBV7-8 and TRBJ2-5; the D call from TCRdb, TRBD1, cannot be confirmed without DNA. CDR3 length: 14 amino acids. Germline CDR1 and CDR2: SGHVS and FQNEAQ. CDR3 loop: CASSSGRNQETQYF.

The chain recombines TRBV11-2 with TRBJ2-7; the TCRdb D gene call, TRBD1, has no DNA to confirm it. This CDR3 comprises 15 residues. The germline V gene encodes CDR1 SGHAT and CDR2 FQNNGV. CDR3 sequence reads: CASSSGPGSSYEQYF.

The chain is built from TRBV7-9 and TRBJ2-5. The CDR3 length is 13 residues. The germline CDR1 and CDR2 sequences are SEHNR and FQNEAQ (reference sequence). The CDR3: CASSFSGIETQYF.

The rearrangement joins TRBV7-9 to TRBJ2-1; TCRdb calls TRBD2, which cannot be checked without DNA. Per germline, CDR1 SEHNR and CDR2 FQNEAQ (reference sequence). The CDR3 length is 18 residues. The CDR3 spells CASSLVATAGVGYNEQFF.

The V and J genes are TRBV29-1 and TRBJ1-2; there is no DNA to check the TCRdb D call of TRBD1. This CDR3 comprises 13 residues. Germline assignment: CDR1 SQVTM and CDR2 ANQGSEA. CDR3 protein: CSAPVGTVYGYTF.

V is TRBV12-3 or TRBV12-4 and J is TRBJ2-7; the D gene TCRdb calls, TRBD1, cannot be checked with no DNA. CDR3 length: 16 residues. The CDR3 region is CASSFSLGQGAYEQYF.

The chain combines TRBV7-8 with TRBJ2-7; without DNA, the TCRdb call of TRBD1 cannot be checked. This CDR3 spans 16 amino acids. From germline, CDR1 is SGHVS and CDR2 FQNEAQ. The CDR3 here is CASSRKQGDLSYEQYF.

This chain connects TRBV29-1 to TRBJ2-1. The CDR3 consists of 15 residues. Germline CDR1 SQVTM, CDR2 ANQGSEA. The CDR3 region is CSVEGLAEPYNEQFF.

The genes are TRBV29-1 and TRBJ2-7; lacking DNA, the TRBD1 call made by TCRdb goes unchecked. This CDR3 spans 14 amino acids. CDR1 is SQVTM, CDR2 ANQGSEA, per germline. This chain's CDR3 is CSASHPGTGDEQYF.

The CDR3 protein is CAISESGLLSYEQYF. The chain uses TRBV10-3 and TRBJ2-7; with no DNA, the TCRdb D assignment of TRBD2 cannot be verified. Per the germline V gene, CDR1 is ENHRY and CDR2 is SYGVKD. The CDR3 consists of 15 residues.

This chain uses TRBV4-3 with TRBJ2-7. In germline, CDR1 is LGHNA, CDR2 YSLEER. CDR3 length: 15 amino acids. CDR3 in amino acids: CASSQDLGTTYEQYF.

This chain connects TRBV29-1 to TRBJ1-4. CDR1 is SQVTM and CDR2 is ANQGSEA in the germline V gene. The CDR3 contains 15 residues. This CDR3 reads CSVEVLGTTNEKLFF.

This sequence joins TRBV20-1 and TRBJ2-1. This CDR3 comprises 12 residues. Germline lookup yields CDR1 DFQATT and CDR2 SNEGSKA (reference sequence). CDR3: CSASIAYNEQFF.

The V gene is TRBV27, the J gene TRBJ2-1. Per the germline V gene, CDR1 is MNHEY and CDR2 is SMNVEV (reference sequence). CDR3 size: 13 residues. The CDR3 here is CASSYSRVNEQFF.

The chain's CDR3 is CASSVQTFRSSYEQYF. V is TRBV28 and J is TRBJ2-7. CDR1 is MDHEN, CDR2 SYDVKM, per germline. This CDR3 is 16 amino acids long.

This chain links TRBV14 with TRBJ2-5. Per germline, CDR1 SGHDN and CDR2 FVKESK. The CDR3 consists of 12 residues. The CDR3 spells CASSQFRETQYF.

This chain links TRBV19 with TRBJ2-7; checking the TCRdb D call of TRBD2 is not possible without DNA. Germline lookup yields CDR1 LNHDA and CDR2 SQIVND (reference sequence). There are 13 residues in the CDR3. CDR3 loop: CASSIGGTYEQYF.

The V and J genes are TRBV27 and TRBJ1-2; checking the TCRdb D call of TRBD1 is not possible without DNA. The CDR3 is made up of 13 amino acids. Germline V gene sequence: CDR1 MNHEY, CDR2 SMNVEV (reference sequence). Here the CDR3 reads CASGWTGNYGYTF.

The CDR3 protein is CASSQDRAGTSGDEQYF. This chain uses TRBV4-3 with TRBJ2-7; TCRdb names TRBD2, which stays unverified in the absence of DNA. The CDR3 covers 17 residues. Germline V CDR1 and CDR2: LGHNA, YSLEER.